What follows are 8 T cell receptor beta chains derived from one specimen sequenced in a study of cytomegalovirus exposure and HLA in healthy donors. PCR used 60 Vbeta primers and 13 Jbeta primers. Sequencing used immunoSEQ multiplex PCR; TCRdb keeps in-frame clones, though not all of them. The sample yields some 140,000 clones, of which the top ten take up 2%. Sequencing was performed on PBMCs. Source of these receptors: a woman aged 60-75 years in good health and CMV-seronegative.

The chain recombines TRBV5-1 with TRBJ2-7; D not certain. This CDR3 region has 13 residues. The V and J ends lost 0 bases and 2 bases respectively, with 6 bases between them. Germline values: CDR1 SGHRS, CDR2 YFSETQ. The DNA of the CDR3 is TGCGCCAGCAGCTTGGTGGGCACCTACGAGCAGTACTTC. This gives the protein CASSLVGTYEQYF.

The genes are TRBV28 and TRBJ1-2; unclear D gene. Germline V CDR1 and CDR2: MDHEN, SYDVKM. V lost 5 bases, J lost 2 bases, and 18 bases lay in between. The CDR3 totals 16 residues. In DNA form, the CDR3 reads TGTGCCAGCAGTCCGACCGAGGGCAGACAAAACTATGGCTACACCTTC. Amino acids: CASSPTEGRQNYGYTF.

This rearrangement joins TRBV15 to TRBJ1-1, with D possibly being TRBD1 (5 bases). Trimming shortened V by 1 base and J by 7 bases, and 19 bases separated the two germline ends. The germline V gene has CDR1 LNHNV and CDR2 YYDKDF (reference sequence). The CDR3 is made up of 16 amino acids. CDR3 DNA sequence: TGTGCCACCAGCAGAGTGGGGTGGGGGGGGAACTATGAAGCTTTCTTT. Residues: CATSRVGWGGNYEAFF.

The rearrangement joins TRBV7-9 to TRBJ2-3, with a possible D match to TRBD2 (6 bases). V dropped 6 bases and J dropped 6 bases, with 10 bases sitting between them. Per the germline V gene, CDR1 is SEHNR and CDR2 is FQNEAQ (reference sequence). The CDR3 has 12 amino acids. The CDR3 spells CASSLSGDTQYF. In DNA, the CDR3 is TGTGCCAGCAGTTTAAGCGGGGATACGCAGTATTTT.

A remark on this clone: At the DNA level, this CDR3 is encoded by other sequences in the same sample as well. The chain recombines TRBV5-1 with TRBJ2-3, with D perhaps TRBD1 (5 bases). The germline CDR1 and CDR2 sequences are SGHRS and YFSETQ. The CDR3 covers 13 residues. The V gene lost 3 bases and the J gene lost 2 bases, with 7 bases spanning the gap. This chain's CDR3 is CASSSGSTDTQYF. The CDR3 bases are TGCGCCAGCAGCTCAGGGTCCACAGATACGCAGTATTTT.

This rearrangement joins TRBV15 to TRBJ2-5; 7 nucleotides line up with TRBD2. Germline trimming cut 1 base from V and 1 base from J; bases unmatched to any gene: 3. The CDR3 contains 15 residues. Germline-derived CDR1 and CDR2 are LNHNV and YYDKDF (reference sequence). This CDR3 reads CATSRAGGIQETQYF. For the CDR3, the DNA is TGTGCCACCAGCAGAGCCGGGGGGATCCAAGAGACCCAGTACTTC.

V is TRBV18 and J is TRBJ1-4; 7 bases are a match to TRBD1. V was clipped by 3 bases and J by 7 bases; unmatched bases: 8. The CDR3 runs to 15 residues. CDR1 and CDR2 from the germline V gene are KGHSH and LQKENI. The CDR3 spells CASSPSDRSLEKLFF. The CDR3 DNA sequence: TGTGCCAGCTCACCCTCGGACAGGTCCCTTGAAAAACTGTTTTTT.

CDR3 bases: TGTGCCAGCAGCCAAAGGCCAAGCGGGGCTTTGAGGACCTACGAGCAGTACTTC. It specifies CASSQRPSGALRTYEQYF. This chain joins TRBV4-2 and TRBJ2-7, with 7 bases fitting TRBD2. Losses at the gene ends were 2 bases for V and 2 bases for J; bases not matched to a gene: 15. Germline CDR1 and CDR2: LGHNA and YNFKEQ. There are 18 residues in the CDR3.